This TCR beta chain was captured in a study of control samples from healthy donors and cancer patients. The count of this clone is one. The table came from immunoSEQ multiplex PCR; TCRdb's copy has only in-frame clones and leaves some out. This table holds roughly 49,000 clones, roughly 90% found once. J was trimmed by 6 bases and V by 1 base; bases with no gene match: 3. Germline V gene sequence: CDR1 SGHDT, CDR2 YYEEEE. The CDR3 extends over 14 amino acids. V gene TRBV5-6 combines with J gene TRBJ2-4; 8 nucleotides match TRBD2. The receptor comes from a man in his fifties with head and neck cancer. Material: PBMCs. The CDR3 bases are TGTGCCAGCAGCTTGAATCTAGCGGGAAACATTCAGTACTTC. It translates to CASSLNLAGNIQYF.